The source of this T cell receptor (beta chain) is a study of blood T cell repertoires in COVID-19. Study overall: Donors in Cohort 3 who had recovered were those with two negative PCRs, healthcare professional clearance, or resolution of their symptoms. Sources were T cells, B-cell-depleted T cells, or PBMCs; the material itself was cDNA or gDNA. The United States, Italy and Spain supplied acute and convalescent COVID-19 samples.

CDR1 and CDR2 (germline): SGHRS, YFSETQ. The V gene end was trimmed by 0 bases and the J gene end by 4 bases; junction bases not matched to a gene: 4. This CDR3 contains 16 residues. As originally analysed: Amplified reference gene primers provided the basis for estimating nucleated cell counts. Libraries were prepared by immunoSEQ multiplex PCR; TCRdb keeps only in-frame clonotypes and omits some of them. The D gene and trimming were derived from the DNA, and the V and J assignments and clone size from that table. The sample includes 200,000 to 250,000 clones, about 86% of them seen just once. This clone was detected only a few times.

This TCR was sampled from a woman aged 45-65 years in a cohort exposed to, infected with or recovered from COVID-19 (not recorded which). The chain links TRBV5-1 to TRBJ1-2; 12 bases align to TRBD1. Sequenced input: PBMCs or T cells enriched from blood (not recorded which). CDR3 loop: CASSLGDRGRVYGYTF. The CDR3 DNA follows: TGCGCCAGCAGCTTGGGGGACAGGGGGCGTGTCTATGGCTACACCTTC.